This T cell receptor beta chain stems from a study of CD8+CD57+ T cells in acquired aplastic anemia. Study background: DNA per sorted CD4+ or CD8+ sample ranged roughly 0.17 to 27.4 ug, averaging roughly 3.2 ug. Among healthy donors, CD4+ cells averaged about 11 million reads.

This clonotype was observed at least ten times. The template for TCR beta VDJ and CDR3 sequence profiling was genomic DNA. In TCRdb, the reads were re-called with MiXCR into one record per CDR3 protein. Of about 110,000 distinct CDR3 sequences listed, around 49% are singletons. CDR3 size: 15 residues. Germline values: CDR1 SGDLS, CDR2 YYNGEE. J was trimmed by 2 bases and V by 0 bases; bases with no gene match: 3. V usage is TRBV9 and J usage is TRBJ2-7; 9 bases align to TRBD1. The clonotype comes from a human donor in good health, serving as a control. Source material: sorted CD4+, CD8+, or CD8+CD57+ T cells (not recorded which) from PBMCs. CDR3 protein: CASSVEGTGPYEQYF. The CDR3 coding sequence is TGTGCCAGCAGCGTAGAGGGGACAGGGCCCTACGAGCAGTACTTC.